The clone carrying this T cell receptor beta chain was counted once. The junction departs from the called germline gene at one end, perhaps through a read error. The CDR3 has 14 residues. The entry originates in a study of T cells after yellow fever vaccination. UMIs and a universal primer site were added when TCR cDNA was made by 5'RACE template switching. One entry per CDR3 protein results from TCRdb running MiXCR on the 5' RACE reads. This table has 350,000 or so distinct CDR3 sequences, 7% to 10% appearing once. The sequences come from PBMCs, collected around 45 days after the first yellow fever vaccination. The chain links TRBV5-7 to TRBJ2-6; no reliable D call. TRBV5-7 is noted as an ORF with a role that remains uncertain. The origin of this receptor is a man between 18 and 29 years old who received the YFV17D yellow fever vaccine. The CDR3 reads CAISPRSGANVLTF. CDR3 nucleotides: TGTGCCATCAGCCCCAGGTCTGGGGCCAACGTCCTGACTTTC.